This TCR beta chain is from a study of blood T cells in healthy people across ages. The CDR3 loop spans 18 amino acids. Germline V gene data show CDR1 as MGHRA and CDR2 as YSYEKL. Trimming removed 0 bases from V and 3 bases from J, with 18 bases in between. Alongside a J-beta primer mix, a sample-barcoded 5' primer served in a second PCR lasting about 7 to 11 cycles. The study obtained at least 2.5 million CDR3-containing paired-end reads from every sample. TCRdb re-called the 5' RACE reads with MiXCR, one entry per CDR3 protein. The data show 800,000 to 1,000,000 distinct CDR3 sequences, with roughly 43% seen just once and roughly 13% held by the top ten.

The receptor was isolated from a man aged 25 to 45 in good health. The material sequenced was blood. The rearrangement uses TRBV4-1 and TRBJ1-5; TRBD1 is a possible D gene (5 bases). As DNA, the CDR3 is TGCGCCAGCAGCCAAGATAAGGGGTCAAAGTTGGCCAATCAGCCCCAGCATTTT. The encoded protein is CASSQDKGSKLANQPQHF.